Listed below are T cell receptor beta chains from one sample, sequenced in a study of cytomegalovirus exposure and HLA in healthy donors. TCRdb keeps only in-frame clones here, not all; method: immunoSEQ multiplex PCR. The sample has roughly 100,000 clones; over 12% are singletons. Sequenced sample: PBMCs. The receptor set was obtained from a female donor in good health and CMV-seronegative. CDR3s include the opening cysteine and the closing phenylalanine or tryptophan. A D gene is named only where the DNA matches it firmly. The size field is filled for only some rows; it gives once, few, many or a size class.

clone_size: -; d_call: -; j_call: TRBJ1-5; v_call: TRBV6-7; cdr3_length: 15; cdr3_nt: TGTGCCAGCAGTAGGACAGTAGATAGCAATCAGCCCCAGCATTTT; cdr3_aa: CASSRTVDSNQPQHF
clone_size: few; d_call: -; j_call: TRBJ2-3; v_call: TRBV29-1; cdr3_length: 14; cdr3_nt: TGCAGCGAGGTAGGCTACTCGTCGGGAGATACGCAGTATTTT; cdr3_aa: CSEVGYSSGDTQYF
clone_size: -; d_call: -; j_call: TRBJ2-1; v_call: TRBV7-2; cdr3_length: 19; cdr3_nt: TGTGCCAGCAGCTTATCAAACGAGGGCCCGGTGCGCTCCTACAATGAGCAGTTCTTC; cdr3_aa: CASSLSNEGPVRSYNEQFF
clone_size: few; d_call: -; j_call: TRBJ2-5; v_call: TRBV27; cdr3_length: 14; cdr3_nt: TGTGCCAGCAGTCCGCGACTAACTGGGGAGACCCAGTACTTC; cdr3_aa: CASSPRLTGETQYF
clone_size: -; d_call: TRBD2; j_call: TRBJ2-3; v_call: TRBV2; cdr3_length: 15; cdr3_nt: TGTGCCAGCAGGGATTCAGCGGGAGGTACAGATACGCAGTATTTT; cdr3_aa: CASRDSAGGTDTQYF
clone_size: -; d_call: -; j_call: TRBJ1-2; v_call: TRBV10-3; cdr3_length: 13; cdr3_nt: TGTGCCATCAGTGAGGCAAGACTCTATGGCTACACCTTC; cdr3_aa: CAISEARLYGYTF
clone_size: few; d_call: -; j_call: TRBJ1-5; v_call: TRBV4-2; cdr3_length: 15; cdr3_nt: TGTGCCAGCAGCCAAGACGAAACGGTAGATCAGCCCCAGCATTTT; cdr3_aa: CASSQDETVDQPQHF
clone_size: -; d_call: TRBD1; j_call: TRBJ2-7; v_call: TRBV6-5; cdr3_length: 14; cdr3_nt: TGTGCCAGCAGTTACGGGACAGGGGCCTACGAGCAGTACTTC; cdr3_aa: CASSYGTGAYEQYF
clone_size: few; d_call: TRBD1; j_call: TRBJ1-1; v_call: TRBV28; cdr3_length: 12; cdr3_nt: TGTGCCAGCAGTGGACAGGGGGAAGGAGCTTTCTTT; cdr3_aa: CASSGQGEGAFF
clone_size: few; d_call: -; j_call: TRBJ2-7; v_call: TRBV15; cdr3_length: 15; cdr3_nt: TGTGCCACCAGCAGAGAGCAGGGCCTCTCCTACGAGCAGTACTTC; cdr3_aa: CATSREQGLSYEQYF
clone_size: -; d_call: TRBD1; j_call: TRBJ2-1; v_call: TRBV7-6; cdr3_length: 15; cdr3_nt: TGTGCCAGCAGCAACGTGGACAGGGTTTACAATGAGCAGTTCTTC; cdr3_aa: CASSNVDRVYNEQFF
clone_size: -; d_call: TRBD2; j_call: TRBJ2-7; v_call: TRBV28; cdr3_length: 15; cdr3_nt: TGTGCCAGCAAACCTCCACGGACTAGGGGCTACGAGCAGTACTTC; cdr3_aa: CASKPPRTRGYEQYF
clone_size: few; d_call: -; j_call: TRBJ2-3; v_call: TRBV5-1; cdr3_length: 15; cdr3_nt: TGCGCCAGCAGCTTGGGTAGATTGAGCACAGATACGCAGTATTTT; cdr3_aa: CASSLGRLSTDTQYF
clone_size: few; d_call: TRBD2; j_call: TRBJ2-1; v_call: TRBV4-2; cdr3_length: 18; cdr3_nt: TGTGCCAGCAGCCACCACGGGGTAGCGGGAGGCTCCTACAATGAGCAGTTCTTC; cdr3_aa: CASSHHGVAGGSYNEQFF
clone_size: -; d_call: -; j_call: TRBJ1-5; v_call: TRBV27; cdr3_length: 13; cdr3_nt: TGTGCCAGAAGTCCCACGGTGGGGCAGCACCAGCATTTT; cdr3_aa: CARSPTVGQHQHF
clone_size: few; d_call: TRBD1; j_call: TRBJ1-2; v_call: TRBV6-5; cdr3_length: 14; cdr3_nt: TGTGCCAGCAGGGCGACAGGGACTGGCTATGGCTACACCTTC; cdr3_aa: CASRATGTGYGYTF
clone_size: -; d_call: TRBD1; j_call: TRBJ1-4; v_call: TRBV7-4; cdr3_length: 16; cdr3_nt: TGTGCCAGCAGCCCTCCCCAACAGGGGAGGAATGAAAAACTGTTTTTT; cdr3_aa: CASSPPQQGRNEKLFF
clone_size: few; d_call: -; j_call: TRBJ2-7; v_call: TRBV9; cdr3_length: 14; cdr3_nt: TGTGCCAGCAGCGTAGCGGCAGGGATCTACGAGCAGTACTTC; cdr3_aa: CASSVAAGIYEQYF
clone_size: few; d_call: -; j_call: TRBJ2-1; v_call: TRBV19; cdr3_length: 12; cdr3_nt: TGTGCCAGTAGTATAGCCGACAATGAGCAGTTCTTC; cdr3_aa: CASSIADNEQFF
clone_size: -; d_call: -; j_call: TRBJ2-1; v_call: TRBV29-1; cdr3_length: 12; cdr3_nt: TGCAGCTCCACAGGGTTCTACAATGAGCAGTTCTTC; cdr3_aa: CSSTGFYNEQFF
clone_size: -; d_call: -; j_call: TRBJ2-7; v_call: TRBV5-6; cdr3_length: 14; cdr3_nt: TGTGCCAGCAGCTACCGGGAAAGGGAAGGCGAGCAGTACTTC; cdr3_aa: CASSYREREGEQYF
clone_size: few; d_call: -; j_call: TRBJ2-7; v_call: TRBV29-1; cdr3_length: 15; cdr3_nt: TGCAGCGTTGGGGCGGGACCGATGAGTCCCTACGAGCAGTACTTC; cdr3_aa: CSVGAGPMSPYEQYF
clone_size: few; d_call: -; j_call: TRBJ2-3; v_call: TRBV27; cdr3_length: 16; cdr3_nt: TGTGCCAGCAGTCCTTGGGGGGGGCGCAGCACAGATACGCAGTATTTT; cdr3_aa: CASSPWGGRSTDTQYF
clone_size: -; d_call: -; j_call: TRBJ1-3; v_call: TRBV5-1; cdr3_length: 15; cdr3_nt: TGCGCCAGCAGCTCTGAACAGCTCTCTGGAAACACCATATATTTT; cdr3_aa: CASSSEQLSGNTIYF
clone_size: few; d_call: -; j_call: TRBJ1-1; v_call: TRBV7-9; cdr3_length: 11; cdr3_nt: TGTGCCAGCAGATTGGACGGAGGAGCTTTCTTT; cdr3_aa: CASRLDGGAFF
clone_size: -; d_call: -; j_call: TRBJ1-5; v_call: TRBV7-8; cdr3_length: 17; cdr3_nt: TGTGCCAGCAGCTTAGGGGTCACGGGAGGAAGCAATCAGCCCCAGCATTTT; cdr3_aa: CASSLGVTGGSNQPQHF
clone_size: -; d_call: -; j_call: TRBJ2-5; v_call: TRBV5-1; cdr3_length: 15; cdr3_nt: TGCGCCAGCAGCTTGGCTCCAGGGTACCAAGAGACCCAGTACTTC; cdr3_aa: CASSLAPGYQETQYF
clone_size: -; d_call: -; j_call: TRBJ1-2; v_call: TRBV9; cdr3_length: 13; cdr3_nt: TGTGCCAGCAGCTCGCCATGGGGCGGTGGCTACACCTTC; cdr3_aa: CASSSPWGGGYTF
clone_size: -; d_call: TRBD2; j_call: TRBJ2-3; v_call: TRBV9; cdr3_length: 16; cdr3_nt: TGTGCCAGCAGCGTAGAGGGGCGGGGGGGTCCAGATACGCAGTATTTT; cdr3_aa: CASSVEGRGGPDTQYF
clone_size: few; d_call: -; j_call: TRBJ2-2; v_call: TRBV4-1; cdr3_length: 13; cdr3_nt: TGCGCCAGCAGCCTTAGTACTGTCGGGGAGCTGTTTTTT; cdr3_aa: CASSLSTVGELFF
clone_size: -; d_call: -; j_call: TRBJ2-7; v_call: TRBV1; cdr3_length: 16; cdr3_nt: TGCACCAGCAGCGTCGAAAGACTTAAAACGTCGGGCGAGCAGTACTTC; cdr3_aa: CTSSVERLKTSGEQYF
clone_size: few; d_call: TRBD1; j_call: TRBJ1-6; v_call: TRBV6-5; cdr3_length: 15; cdr3_nt: TGTGCCAGCAAGCCACCAGGGGGCACAAATTCACCCCTCCACTTT; cdr3_aa: CASKPPGGTNSPLHF
clone_size: -; d_call: TRBD1; j_call: TRBJ1-2; v_call: TRBV7-2; cdr3_length: 15; cdr3_nt: TGTGCCAGCAGCTTGGGCCTGGGACAGGGGGCTGGCTACACCTTC; cdr3_aa: CASSLGLGQGAGYTF
clone_size: -; d_call: TRBD1; j_call: TRBJ1-1; v_call: TRBV10-3; cdr3_length: 15; cdr3_nt: TGTGCCATCAGTGGCACAGGGGGCAGGTATACTGAAGCTTTCTTT; cdr3_aa: CAISGTGGRYTEAFF
clone_size: -; d_call: -; j_call: TRBJ1-1; v_call: TRBV28; cdr3_length: 17; cdr3_nt: TGTGCCAGCAGTTGGGCAGGGGATGGTCTGGCGAACACTGAAGCTTTCTTT; cdr3_aa: CASSWAGDGLANTEAFF
clone_size: few; d_call: TRBD1; j_call: TRBJ1-2; v_call: TRBV5-4; cdr3_length: 18; cdr3_nt: TGTGCCAGCAGCTCACTAGGGACAGGGGCCGACTTAAACTATGGCTACACCTTC; cdr3_aa: CASSSLGTGADLNYGYTF
clone_size: few; d_call: TRBD2; j_call: TRBJ2-2; v_call: TRBV10-1; cdr3_length: 16; cdr3_nt: TGCGCCAGCAGTGACCCGGGACTAGCGGGTGCCGGGGAGCTGTTTTTT; cdr3_aa: CASSDPGLAGAGELFF
clone_size: -; d_call: TRBD2; j_call: TRBJ2-1; v_call: TRBV6-6; cdr3_length: 16; cdr3_nt: TGTGCCAGCCGGGACTACGAGGCCCTTAACTTCAATGAGCAGTTCTTC; cdr3_aa: CASRDYEALNFNEQFF
clone_size: few; d_call: TRBD2; j_call: TRBJ2-5; v_call: TRBV7-9; cdr3_length: 15; cdr3_nt: TGTGCCAGCAGCTTAGAAGGGCTAGCGGGAAGGGCCCAGTACTTC; cdr3_aa: CASSLEGLAGRAQYF
clone_size: -; d_call: TRBD2; j_call: TRBJ2-1; v_call: TRBV4-1; cdr3_length: 15; cdr3_nt: TGCGCCAGCAGCCAAGGCGGGAGGGGGTACAATGAGCAGTTCTTC; cdr3_aa: CASSQGGRGYNEQFF
clone_size: few; d_call: TRBD2; j_call: TRBJ2-7; v_call: TRBV4-1; cdr3_length: 15; cdr3_nt: TGCGCCAGCAGCCTGGGGACTAGCGGGAGTTGGGAGCAGTACTTC; cdr3_aa: CASSLGTSGSWEQYF
clone_size: -; d_call: TRBD1; j_call: TRBJ2-7; v_call: TRBV7-9; cdr3_length: 16; cdr3_nt: TGTGCCAGCAGCTTTTTCCCGGGACAGGACTCCTACGAGCAGTACTTC; cdr3_aa: CASSFFPGQDSYEQYF
clone_size: few; d_call: TRBD2; j_call: TRBJ2-5; v_call: TRBV30; cdr3_length: 15; cdr3_nt: TGTGCCTGGGGGATGGGGACGGGGGGGTCGGAGACCCAGTACTTC; cdr3_aa: CAWGMGTGGSETQYF
clone_size: few; d_call: TRBD1; j_call: TRBJ2-7; v_call: TRBV7-2; cdr3_length: 14; cdr3_nt: TGTGCCAGCAGCCCAGGACAGGGCCCGTACGAGCAGTACTTC; cdr3_aa: CASSPGQGPYEQYF
clone_size: -; d_call: -; j_call: TRBJ2-7; v_call: TRBV5-6; cdr3_length: 11; cdr3_nt: TGTGCCAGCAGCTTCCATAGCGAGCAGTACTTC; cdr3_aa: CASSFHSEQYF
clone_size: few; d_call: TRBD2; j_call: TRBJ2-7; v_call: TRBV27; cdr3_length: 17; cdr3_nt: TGTGCCAGCAGCCGGGCTAGCGGGGCCCGCTTCTCCTACGAGCAGTACTTC; cdr3_aa: CASSRASGARFSYEQYF
clone_size: -; d_call: -; j_call: TRBJ2-3; v_call: TRBV4-1; cdr3_length: 13; cdr3_nt: TGCGCCAGCAGCCCCCCGAATGCGGATACGCAGTATTTT; cdr3_aa: CASSPPNADTQYF
clone_size: -; d_call: TRBD2; j_call: TRBJ2-5; v_call: TRBV30; cdr3_length: 13; cdr3_nt: TGTGCCTGGAGTCTCAGCGGGGGAGAGACCCAGTACTTC; cdr3_aa: CAWSLSGGETQYF
clone_size: -; d_call: TRBD2; j_call: TRBJ2-2; v_call: TRBV29-1; cdr3_length: 17; cdr3_nt: TGCAGCGCTGAGGGCGGGAGTCCACTTCTTAACACCGGGGAGCTGTTTTTT; cdr3_aa: CSAEGGSPLLNTGELFF